This TCR beta chain was retrieved from a study of blood T cell repertoires in COVID-19. For the study at large: The samples span acute and convalescent COVID-19 from the United States, Italy and Spain. The cDNA or gDNA used as material had been derived from T cells, B-cell-depleted T cells, or PBMCs.

With 1 base removed from V and 5 bases from J, the gap between germline ends came to 14 bases. The CDR3 covers 15 residues. Per germline, CDR1 SGHTA and CDR2 FQGNSA. In the study's own analysis: The authors estimated nucleated cell counts from reference gene primer amplification. Produced via immunoSEQ multiplex PCR; TCRdb's table is partial and in-frame only. The V and J calls and clone size are taken from that table; D and trimming were inferred from the DNA. The sample carries about 79,000 clones, around 89% recorded once. The specimen was peripheral blood. The sequence was obtained from a man between 65 and 79 years old with active or convalescent COVID-19. The chain joins TRBV7-2 to TRBJ1-1; D perhaps matches TRBD1 (6 bases). The CDR3 region is CASSLVAGVGTEAFF. DNA for the CDR3: TGTGCCAGCAGCTTAGTTGCAGGGGTAGGGACTGAAGCTTTCTTT.